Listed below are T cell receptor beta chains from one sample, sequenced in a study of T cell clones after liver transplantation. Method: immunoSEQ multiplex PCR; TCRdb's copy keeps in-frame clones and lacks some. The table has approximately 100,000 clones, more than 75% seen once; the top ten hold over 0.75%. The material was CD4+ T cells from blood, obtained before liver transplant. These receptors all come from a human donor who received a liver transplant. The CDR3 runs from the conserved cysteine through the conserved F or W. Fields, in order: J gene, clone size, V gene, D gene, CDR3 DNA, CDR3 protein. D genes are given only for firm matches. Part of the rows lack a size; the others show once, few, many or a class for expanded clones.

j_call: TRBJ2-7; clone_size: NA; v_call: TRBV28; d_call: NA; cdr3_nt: TGTGCCTCATGGGACAACCACTACGAGCAGTACTTC; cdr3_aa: CASWDNHYEQYF
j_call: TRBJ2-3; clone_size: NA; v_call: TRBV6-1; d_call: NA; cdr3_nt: TGTGCCAGCAACTCGAGGCCGGATACGCAGTATTTT; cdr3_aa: CASNSRPDTQYF
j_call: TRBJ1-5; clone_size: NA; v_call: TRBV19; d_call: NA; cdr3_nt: TGTGCCAGTAGTGCCGGGACCCGAGCATCTGCCCAGCATTTT; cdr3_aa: CASSAGTRASAQHF
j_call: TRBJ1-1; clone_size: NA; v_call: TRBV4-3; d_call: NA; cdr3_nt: TGCGCCAGCAGCCTTGGGGAGAACACTGAAGCTTTCTTT; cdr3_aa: CASSLGENTEAFF
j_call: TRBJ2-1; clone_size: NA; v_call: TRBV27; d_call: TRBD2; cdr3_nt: TGTGCCAGCAGTCTTTACGGGAGGGCCTTTACTGAGCAGTTCTTC; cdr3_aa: CASSLYGRAFTEQFF
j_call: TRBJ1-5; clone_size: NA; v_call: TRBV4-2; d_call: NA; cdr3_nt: TGTGCCAGCTGGTGGGGCTCGCCAGGGGTGAGAGGGTCAAGACAGCCCCAGCATTTT; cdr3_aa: CASWWGSPGVRGSRQPQHF
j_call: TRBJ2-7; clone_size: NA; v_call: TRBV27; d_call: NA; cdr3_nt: TGTGCCAGCAGTGCAATCTGGGAAGCCGGGGGCTCCTACGAGCAGTACTTC; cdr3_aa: CASSAIWEAGGSYEQYF
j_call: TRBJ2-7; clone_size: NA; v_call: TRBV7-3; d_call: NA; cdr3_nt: TGTGCCAGCAGCTCTCGAGAGGGGGGAAACTACGAGCAGTACTTC; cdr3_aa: CASSSREGGNYEQYF
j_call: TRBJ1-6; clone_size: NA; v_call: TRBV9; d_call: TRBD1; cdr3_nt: TGTGCCAGCAGCGTAGGTCCAGGGGGAACTTCACCCCTCCACTTT; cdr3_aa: CASSVGPGGTSPLHF
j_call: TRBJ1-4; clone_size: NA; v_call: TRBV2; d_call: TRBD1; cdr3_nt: TGTGCCAGCAGTGACAGGGGGCTGGCTAATGAAAAACTGTTTTTT; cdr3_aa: CASSDRGLANEKLFF
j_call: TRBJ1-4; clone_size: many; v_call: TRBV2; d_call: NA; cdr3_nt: TGTGCCAGCAGTGAAAGGCAAGCTAATGAAAAACTGTTTTTT; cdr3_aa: CASSERQANEKLFF
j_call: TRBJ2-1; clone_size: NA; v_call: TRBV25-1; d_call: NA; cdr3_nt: TGTGCCAGCAGTGATCGGCGGGATGAGCAGTTCTTC; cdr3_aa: CASSDRRDEQFF
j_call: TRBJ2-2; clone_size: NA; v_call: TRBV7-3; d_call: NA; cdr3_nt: TGTGCCAGCAGCTTAACGAAGACGAACACCGGGGAGCTGTTTTTT; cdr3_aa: CASSLTKTNTGELFF
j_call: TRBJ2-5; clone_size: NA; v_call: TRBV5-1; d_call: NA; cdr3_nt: TGCGCCAGCAGCTTGGGGGGGTACCAAGAGACCCAGTACTTC; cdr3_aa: CASSLGGYQETQYF
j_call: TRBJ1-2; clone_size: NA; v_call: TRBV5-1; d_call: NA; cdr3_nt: TGCGCCAGCAGCTTGGCCGCCGGTGGAACAGGTTTAATGTTTTCCATTGGCTACACCTTC; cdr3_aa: CASSLAAGGTGLMFSIGYTF
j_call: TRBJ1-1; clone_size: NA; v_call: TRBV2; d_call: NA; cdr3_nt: TGTGCCAGCAGTGAGACATGGGAAGCTTTCTTT; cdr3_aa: CASSETWEAFF
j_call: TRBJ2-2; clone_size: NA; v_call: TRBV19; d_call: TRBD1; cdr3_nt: TGTGCCAGTAGTCCAGGGGGCGCTGGGTCCGGGGAGCTGTTTTTT; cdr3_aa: CASSPGGAGSGELFF
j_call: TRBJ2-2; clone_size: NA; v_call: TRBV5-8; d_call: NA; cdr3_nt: TGTGCCAGCAGCTTGGGTGGCCTCGGCCCCGGGGAGCTGTTTTTT; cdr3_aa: CASSLGGLGPGELFF
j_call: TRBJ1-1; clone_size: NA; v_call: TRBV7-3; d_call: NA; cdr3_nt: TGTGCCAGCAGTCTAGAAATGGGGGGTGACACTGAAGCTTTCTTT; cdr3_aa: CASSLEMGGDTEAFF
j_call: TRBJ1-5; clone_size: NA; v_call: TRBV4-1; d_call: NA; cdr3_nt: TGCGCCAGCAGCGGGACATCGAGCAATCAGCCCCAGCATTTT; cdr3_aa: CASSGTSSNQPQHF
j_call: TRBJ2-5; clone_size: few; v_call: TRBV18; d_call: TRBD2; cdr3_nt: TGTGCCAGCTCACCACCCCGGGGGGGAGAGACCCAGTACTTC; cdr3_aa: CASSPPRGGETQYF
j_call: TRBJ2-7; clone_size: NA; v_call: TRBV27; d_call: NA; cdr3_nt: TGTGCCAGCAGCACAACTTCACTCTACGAGCAGTACTTC; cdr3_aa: CASSTTSLYEQYF
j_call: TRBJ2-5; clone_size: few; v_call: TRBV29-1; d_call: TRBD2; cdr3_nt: TGCAGCGTTGCCCCCTTAGGCAGGGGACTAGCGGGAGAGACCCAGTACTTC; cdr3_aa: CSVAPLGRGLAGETQYF
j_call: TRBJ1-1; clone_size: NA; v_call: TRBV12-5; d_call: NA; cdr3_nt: TGTGCTAGTTCCCTCCGGCAGGGGAGCGCTTTCTTT; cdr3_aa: CASSLRQGSAFF
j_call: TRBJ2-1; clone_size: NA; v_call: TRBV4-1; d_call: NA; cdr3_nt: TGCGCCAGCAGCCAAGCGACGACAGCGTCCTACAATGAGCAGTTCTTC; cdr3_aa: CASSQATTASYNEQFF
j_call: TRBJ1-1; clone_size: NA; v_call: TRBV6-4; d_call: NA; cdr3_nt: TGTGCCAGCAGTGCTACATGGGGCACTGAAGCTTTCTTT; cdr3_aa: CASSATWGTEAFF
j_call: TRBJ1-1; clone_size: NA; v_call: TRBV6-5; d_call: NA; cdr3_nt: TGTGCCAGCAGTACCGACAGCCCGAACACTGAAGCTTTCTTT; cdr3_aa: CASSTDSPNTEAFF
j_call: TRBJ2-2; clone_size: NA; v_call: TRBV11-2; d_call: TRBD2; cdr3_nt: TGTGCCAGCAGCTCCCGGCTAGCGGGGGGACTGAACACCGGGGAGCTGTTTTTT; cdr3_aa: CASSSRLAGGLNTGELFF
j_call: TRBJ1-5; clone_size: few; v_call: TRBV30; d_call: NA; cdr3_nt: TGTGCCTGGAGTGTAAGAATGGCCTTCAATCAGCCCCAGCATTTT; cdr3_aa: CAWSVRMAFNQPQHF
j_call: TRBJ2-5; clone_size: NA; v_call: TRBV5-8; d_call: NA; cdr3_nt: TGTGCCAGCAGCTTCGGACGGAAACGTGAGACCCAGTACTTC; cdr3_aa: CASSFGRKRETQYF
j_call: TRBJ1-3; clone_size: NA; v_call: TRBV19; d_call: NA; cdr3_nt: TGTGCCAGTAGTACTACTGGACGGAATGGAAACACCATATATTTT; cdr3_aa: CASSTTGRNGNTIYF
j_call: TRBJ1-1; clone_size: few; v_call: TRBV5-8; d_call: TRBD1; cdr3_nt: TGTGCCAGCAGCTTGGGGATCGGGACAGCCACTGAAGCTTTCTTT; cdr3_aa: CASSLGIGTATEAFF
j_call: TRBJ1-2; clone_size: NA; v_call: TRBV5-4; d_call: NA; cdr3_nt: TGTGCCAGCAGCCAAACAGGGAACTATGGCTACACCTTC; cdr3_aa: CASSQTGNYGYTF
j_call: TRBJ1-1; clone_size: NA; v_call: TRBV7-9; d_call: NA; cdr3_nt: TGTGCCAGCAGCTCGCTCAACACGAACACTGAAGCTTTCTTT; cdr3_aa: CASSSLNTNTEAFF
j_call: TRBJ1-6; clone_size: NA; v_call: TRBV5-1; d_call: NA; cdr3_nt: TGCGCCAGCAGCTTAGGTGGGGATAATTCACCCCTCCACTTT; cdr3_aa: CASSLGGDNSPLHF
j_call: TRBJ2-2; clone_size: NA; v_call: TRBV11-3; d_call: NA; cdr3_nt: TGTGCCAGCAGCTTAACAGGGACCGCGAACACCGGGGAGCTGTTTTTT; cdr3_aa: CASSLTGTANTGELFF
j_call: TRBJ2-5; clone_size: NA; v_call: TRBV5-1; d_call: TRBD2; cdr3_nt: TGCGCCAGCAGCTTGGCCGATAGCGGGGGGATGGAGACCCAGTACTTC; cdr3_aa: CASSLADSGGMETQYF
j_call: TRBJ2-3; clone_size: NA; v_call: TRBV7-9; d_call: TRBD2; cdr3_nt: TGTGCCAGCAGCCCATGGCCCGGCGGGAGACACACAGATACGCAGTATTTT; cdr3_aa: CASSPWPGGRHTDTQYF
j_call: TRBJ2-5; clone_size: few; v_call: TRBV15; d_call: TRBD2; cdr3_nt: TGTGCCACCAGCAGAGATGGGGCTAGCGGGGGGCGGACCCAGTACTTC; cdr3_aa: CATSRDGASGGRTQYF
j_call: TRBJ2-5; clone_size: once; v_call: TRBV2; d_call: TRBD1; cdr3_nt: TGTGCCAGCAGTGAACGACAGGGGCTTTTCGGGACCCAGTACTTC; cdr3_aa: CASSERQGLFGTQYF
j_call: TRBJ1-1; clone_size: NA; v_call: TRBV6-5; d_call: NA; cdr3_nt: TGTGCCAGCAGTTACTCCACTTTTACTCTGAACACTGAAGCTTTCTTT; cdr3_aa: CASSYSTFTLNTEAFF
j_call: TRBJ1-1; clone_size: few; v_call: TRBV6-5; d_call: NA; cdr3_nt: TGTGCCAGCAGTTCCGAGGGGAGACGGATCGGCACTGAAGCTTTCTTT; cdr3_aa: CASSSEGRRIGTEAFF
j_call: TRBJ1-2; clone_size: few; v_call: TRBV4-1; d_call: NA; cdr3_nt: TGCGCCAGCAGCCAGGGGAACTATGGCTACACCTTC; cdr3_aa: CASSQGNYGYTF
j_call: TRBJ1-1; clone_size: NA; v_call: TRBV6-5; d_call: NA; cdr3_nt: TGTGCCAGCAGTTATGTTAGGGGAATGAACACTGAAGCTTTCTTT; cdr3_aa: CASSYVRGMNTEAFF
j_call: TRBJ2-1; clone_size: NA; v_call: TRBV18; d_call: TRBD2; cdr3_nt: TGTGCCAGCTCACCTTCGACTAGCGGACGCTTATACAATGAGCAGTTCTTC; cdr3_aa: CASSPSTSGRLYNEQFF
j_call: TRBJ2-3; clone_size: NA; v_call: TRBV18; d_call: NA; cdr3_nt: TGTGCCAGCTCACCACCGGGCGTCCCAGATACGCAGTATTTT; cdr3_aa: CASSPPGVPDTQYF
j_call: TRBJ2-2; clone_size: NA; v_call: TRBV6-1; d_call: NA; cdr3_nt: TGTGCCAGCCTGCCCCAACCGGGGTTCGGGGAGCTGTTTTTT; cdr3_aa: CASLPQPGFGELFF
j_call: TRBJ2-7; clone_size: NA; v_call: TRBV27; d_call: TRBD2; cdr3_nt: TGTGCCAGCAGCTGGACTAGCGGACTCTACGAGCAGTACTTC; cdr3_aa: CASSWTSGLYEQYF
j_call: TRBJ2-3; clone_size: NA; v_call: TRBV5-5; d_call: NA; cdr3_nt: TGTGCCAGCAGCTTGGTCACAGGGAGAACAGATACGCAGTATTTT; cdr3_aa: CASSLVTGRTDTQYF
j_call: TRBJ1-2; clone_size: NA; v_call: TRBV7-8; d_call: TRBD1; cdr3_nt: TGTGCCAGCAGCTCGGAACAGGGGTTCAGGGGCTACACCTTC; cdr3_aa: CASSSEQGFRGYTF
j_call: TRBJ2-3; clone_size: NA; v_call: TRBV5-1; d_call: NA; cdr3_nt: TGCGCCAGCAGATATGCGGGAACTAGGGCCACAGATACGCAGTATTTT; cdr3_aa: CASRYAGTRATDTQYF
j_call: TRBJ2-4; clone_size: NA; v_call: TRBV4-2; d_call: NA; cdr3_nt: TGTGCCAGCAGCCAAGGGGGCGGTTTAGCCAAAAACATTCAGTACTTC; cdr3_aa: CASSQGGGLAKNIQYF
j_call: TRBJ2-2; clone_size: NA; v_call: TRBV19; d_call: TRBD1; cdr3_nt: TGTGCCAGTAGGGCCCTAGGGACAGCCCCAAGCCTCGTCGGGGAGCTGTTTTTT; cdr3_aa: CASRALGTAPSLVGELFF
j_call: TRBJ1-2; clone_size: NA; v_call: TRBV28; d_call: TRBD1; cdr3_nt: TGTGCCAGTCAGGGGGCCCCTAACTATGGCTACACCTTC; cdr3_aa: CASQGAPNYGYTF